These 16 T cell receptor beta chains share one sample of origin, sequenced in a study of a mutant IDH1 vaccine in newly diagnosed glioma. No antigens are known for them. Data came from immunoSEQ multiplex PCR; TCRdb stores just in-frame clones and leaves some out. The table has about 67,000 clones, approximately 84% seen once; the top ten hold about 14%. Stated time point: week 23, last vaccination. Every vaccination contained 300 ug of the mutant IDH1 20-mer peptide and was paired with topical imiquimod. The sample here was PBMCs, taken from a glioma patient whose treatment included an IDH1 peptide vaccine. All receptors derive from a man younger than 35 with glioma.

The chain carries TRBV30 and TRBJ1-4; D call uncertain. V lost 0 bases and J 5 bases, leaving 10 bases between the germline ends. This CDR3 is built from 14 residues. Germline assignment: CDR1 GTSNPN and CDR2 SVGIG (reference sequence). The CDR3 DNA reads TGTGCCTGGAGTGTTTTGCTGATCAATGAAAAACTGTTTTTT. Amino acid sequence: CAWSVLLINEKLFF.

The rearrangement joins TRBV30 to TRBJ1-5; no reliable D call. The CDR3 consists of 13 residues. Germline-derived CDR1 and CDR2 are GTSNPN and SVGIG (reference sequence). V lost 1 base to trimming and J lost 0 bases, with 4 bases between them. CDR3 sequence: CAWSAGSNQPQHF. The CDR3 DNA reads TGTGCCTGGAGTGCCGGTAGCAATCAGCCCCAGCATTTT.

The chain has TRBV2 and TRBJ1-2; no definite D call. Germline V lookup: CDR1 SNHLY, CDR2 FYNNEI. The CDR3 totals 14 residues. Trimming took 1 base from V and 5 from J, leaving 11 bases between them. The DNA for the CDR3 is TGTGCCAGCAGTGAAGGGGCCATGAAGTATGGCTACACCTTC. Translated, it gives CASSEGAMKYGYTF.

This clone was recorded only once. The V call is TRBV6-1, the J call TRBJ1-6, with 7 nucleotides matching TRBD1. This CDR3 spans 15 amino acids. Germline V gene sequence: CDR1 MNHNS, CDR2 SASEGT. Germline trimming cut 4 bases from V and 4 bases from J; bases unmatched to any gene: 4. The CDR3 here is CASSGPGGYNSPLHF. CDR3 in DNA: TGTGCCAGCAGTGGCCCAGGGGGTTATAATTCACCCCTCCACTTT.

The chain has TRBV6-6 and TRBJ1-1, with TRBD1 as a possible D gene (5 bases). The germline V gene encodes CDR1 MNHNY and CDR2 SVGAGI (reference sequence). The CDR3 is made up of 16 amino acids. The ends were cut back, 7 bases at V and 4 bases at J, with 22 bases in the middle. This CDR3 is CASISLKVEGSTEAFF. The CDR3 DNA reads as TGTGCCAGCATTTCCCTTAAGGTCGAGGGGAGCACTGAAGCTTTCTTT.

This rearrangement joins TRBV6-1 to TRBJ2-3, with 9 bases aligning to TRBD2. The CDR3 runs to 15 residues. Germline values: CDR1 MNHNS, CDR2 SASEGT. The trim removed 4 bases at V and 5 bases at J, leaving 7 bases unmatched. CDR3 residues: CASSATGTSQDTQYF. In DNA, the CDR3 is TGTGCCAGCAGTGCTACGGGGACTAGCCAAGATACGCAGTATTTT.

This chain joins TRBV5-1 and TRBJ1-4; D remains unclear. Trimming removed 2 bases at V and 5 bases at J, with 19 bases between. The CDR3 is 17 residues long. The germline CDR1 and CDR2 sequences are SGHRS and YFSETQ. The CDR3: CASSLSRAAAKNEKLFF. CDR3 in DNA: TGCGCCAGCAGCTTATCGAGGGCAGCCGCTAAAAATGAAAAACTGTTTTTT. Combining the CDR3 with reference TRBV5-1 and TRBJ1-4 gives the whole variable domain KAGVTQTPRYLIKTRGQQVTLSCSPISGHRSVSWYQQTPGQGLQFLFEYFSETQRNKGNFPGRFSGRQFSNSRSEMNVSTLELGDSALYLCASSLSRAAAKNEKLFFGSGTQLSVL.

The gene calls are TRBV7-9 and TRBJ2-2, with TRBD2 matching 7 bases. The junction had 7 bases not matched to a gene; V was cut back by 8 bases and J by 1 base. The CDR3 consists of 15 residues. CDR1 and CDR2 (germline): SEHNR, FQNEAQ (reference sequence). The CDR3: CASGTSAQNTGELFF. CDR3 DNA sequence: TGTGCCAGCGGAACTAGCGCTCAGAACACCGGGGAGCTGTTTTTT.

The V and J genes are TRBV11-1 and TRBJ1-6; 8 nucleotides align to TRBD1. There are 13 residues in the CDR3. The V and J ends lost 9 bases and 6 bases, in that order; junction bases with no gene match: 4. Germline-derived CDR1 and CDR2 are SGHAT and FQDESV (reference sequence). The CDR3 DNA sequence: TGTGCCAGTTCGCAGGGGGCTAATTCACCCCTCCACTTT. Translated: CASSQGANSPLHF.

V is TRBV6-5 and J is TRBJ2-7; D ambiguous. V lost 2 bases and J 2 bases, leaving 7 bases between the germline ends. CDR1 is MNHEY, CDR2 SVGAGI, per germline. The CDR3 spans 13 residues. CDR3 residues: CASSYGRAYEQYF. Written as DNA, the CDR3 is TGTGCCAGCAGTTACGGACGGGCCTACGAGCAGTACTTC.

The chain carries TRBV30 and TRBJ1-5; D not certain. The CDR3 loop spans 13 amino acids. Germline V lookup: CDR1 GTSNPN, CDR2 SVGIG (reference sequence). V lost 0 bases and J lost 4, with 7 bases in between. The CDR3 sequence: CAWSVGENQPQHF. CDR3 nucleotides: TGTGCCTGGAGTGTTGGAGAAAATCAGCCCCAGCATTTT.

This chain connects TRBV7-2 to TRBJ2-2; D is unclear. This CDR3 has 14 residues. V was shortened by 5 bases and J by 8 bases, with 15 bases between the two germline ends. Germline V gives CDR1 SGHTA, CDR2 FQGNSA. The CDR3 region is CASSPLALRGELFF. The DNA for the CDR3 is TGTGCCAGCAGCCCACTCGCCCTAAGAGGGGAGCTGTTTTTT.

The sample holds one count of this clone. CDR3 DNA: TGCGCCAGCAGCCAAATCGCCCTAGGTGAGCAGTTCTTC. The encoded protein is CASSQIALGEQFF. The chain uses TRBV5-1 and TRBJ2-1; D is ambiguous. The CDR3 has 13 amino acids. In germline, CDR1 is SGHRS, CDR2 YFSETQ. The V end lost 4 bases, the J end lost 9 bases, and 14 bases lay between the germline ends.

V usage is TRBV7-2 and J usage is TRBJ1-3; D not certain. Deletions cut 2 bases from V and 4 bases from J, with 12 bases between. The V gene's germline CDR1 is SGHTA and CDR2 FQGNSA. This CDR3 spans 15 amino acids. CDR3 DNA: TGTGCCAGCAGCTTAAATTTTCCTCCAGGAAACACCATATATTTT. Its protein product is CASSLNFPPGNTIYF. Full variable domain (rest looked up from reference TRBV7-2 and TRBJ1-3): GAGVSQSPSNKVTEKGKDVELRCDPISGHTALYWYRQSLGQGLEFLIYFQGNSAPDKSGLPSDRFSAERTGGSVSTLTIQRTQQEDSAVYLCASSLNFPPGNTIYFGEGSWLTVV.

The rearrangement uses TRBV5-1 and TRBJ2-5; D could derive from TRBD1 or TRBD2 (5 bases each). The CDR3 runs 11 residues. CDR1 and CDR2 (germline): SGHRS, YFSETQ. CDR3 residues: CAGTGQETQYF. CDR3 nucleotide sequence: TGCGCGGGGACGGGACAAGAGACCCAGTACTTC.

The gene calls are TRBV2 and TRBJ2-5, with 9 bases aligning to TRBD1. The germline gives CDR1 SNHLY, CDR2 FYNNEI. The CDR3 length is 13 residues. Trimming at V came to 4 bases and at J to 5 bases, leaving 2 bases not matched to a gene. This CDR3 reads CASSGDRAETQYF. For the CDR3, the DNA is TGTGCCAGCAGTGGGGACAGGGCCGAGACCCAGTACTTC.